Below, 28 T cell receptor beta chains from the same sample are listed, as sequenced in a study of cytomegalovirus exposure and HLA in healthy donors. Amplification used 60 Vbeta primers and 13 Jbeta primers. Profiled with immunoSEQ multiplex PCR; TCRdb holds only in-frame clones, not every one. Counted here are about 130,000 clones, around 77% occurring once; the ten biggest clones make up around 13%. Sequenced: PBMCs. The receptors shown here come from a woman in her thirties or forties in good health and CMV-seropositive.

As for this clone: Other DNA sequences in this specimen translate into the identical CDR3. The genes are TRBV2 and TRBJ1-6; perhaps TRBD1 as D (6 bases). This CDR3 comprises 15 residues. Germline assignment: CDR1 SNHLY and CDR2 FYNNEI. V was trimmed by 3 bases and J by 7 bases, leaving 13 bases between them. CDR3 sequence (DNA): TGTGCCAGCAGTGAGTTCAGGGGAGGGAATTCACCCCTCCACTTT. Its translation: CASSEFRGGNSPLHF.

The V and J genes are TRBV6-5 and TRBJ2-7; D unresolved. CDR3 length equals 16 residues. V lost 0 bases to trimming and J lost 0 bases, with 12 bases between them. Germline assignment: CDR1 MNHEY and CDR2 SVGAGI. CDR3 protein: CASSYSGRSASYEQYF. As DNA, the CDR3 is TGTGCCAGCAGTTACTCCGGCAGGTCCGCCTCCTACGAGCAGTACTTC.

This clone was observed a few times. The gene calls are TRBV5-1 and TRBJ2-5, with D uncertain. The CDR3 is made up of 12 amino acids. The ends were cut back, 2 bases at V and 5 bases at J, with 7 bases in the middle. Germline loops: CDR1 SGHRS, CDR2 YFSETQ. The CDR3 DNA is TGCGCCAGCAGCTTCCCCGGGGAGACCCAGTACTTC. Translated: CASSFPGETQYF.

This chain's CDR3 is CASSPQGEYEQFF. The CDR3, as DNA: TGTGCCAGCAGTCCACAGGGGGAGTATGAGCAGTTCTTC. This chain uses TRBV27 with TRBJ2-1; 8 bases align to TRBD1. Germline V gives CDR1 MNHEY, CDR2 SMNVEV (reference sequence). Losses at the gene ends were 5 bases for V and 8 bases for J; bases not matched to a gene: 5. This CDR3 is 13 amino acids long.

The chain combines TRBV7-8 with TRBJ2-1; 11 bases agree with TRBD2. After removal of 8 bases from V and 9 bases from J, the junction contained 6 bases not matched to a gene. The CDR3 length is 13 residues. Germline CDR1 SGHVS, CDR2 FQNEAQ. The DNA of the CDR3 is TGTGCCAGCGGCGGTAGCGGGAGGGGTGAGCAGTTCTTC. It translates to CASGGSGRGEQFF. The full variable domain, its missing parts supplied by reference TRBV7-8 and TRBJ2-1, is GAGVSQSPRYKVAKRGQDVALRCDPISGHVSLFWYQQALGQGPEFLTYFQNEAQLDKSGLPSDRFFAERPEGSVSTLKIQRTQQEDSAVYLCASGGSGRGEQFFGPGTRLTVL.

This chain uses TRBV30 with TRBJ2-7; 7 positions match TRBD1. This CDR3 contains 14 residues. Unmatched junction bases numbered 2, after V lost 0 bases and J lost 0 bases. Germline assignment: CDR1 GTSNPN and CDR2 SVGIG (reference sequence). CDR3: CAWSVDRNSYEQYF. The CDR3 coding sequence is TGTGCCTGGAGTGTGGACAGGAACTCCTACGAGCAGTACTTC.

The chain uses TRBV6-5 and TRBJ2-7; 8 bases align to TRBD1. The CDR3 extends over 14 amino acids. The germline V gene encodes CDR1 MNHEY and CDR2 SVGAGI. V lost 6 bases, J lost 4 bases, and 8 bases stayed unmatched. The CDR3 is CASSRDRTNYEQYF. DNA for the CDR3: TGTGCCAGCAGCCGGGACAGGACGAATTACGAGCAGTACTTC.

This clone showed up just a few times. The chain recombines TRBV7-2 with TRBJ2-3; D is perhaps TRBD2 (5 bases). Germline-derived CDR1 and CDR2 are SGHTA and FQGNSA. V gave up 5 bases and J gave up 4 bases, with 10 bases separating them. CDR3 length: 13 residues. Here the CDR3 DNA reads TGTGCCAGCAGCCAGCTCGGGGCAGATACGCAGTATTTT. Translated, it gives CASSQLGADTQYF. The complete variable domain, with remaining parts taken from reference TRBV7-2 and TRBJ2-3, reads GAGVSQSPSNKVTEKGKDVELRCDPISGHTALYWYRQSLGQGLEFLIYFQGNSAPDKSGLPSDRFSAERTGGSVSTLTIQRTQQEDSAVYLCASSQLGADTQYFGPGTRLTVL.

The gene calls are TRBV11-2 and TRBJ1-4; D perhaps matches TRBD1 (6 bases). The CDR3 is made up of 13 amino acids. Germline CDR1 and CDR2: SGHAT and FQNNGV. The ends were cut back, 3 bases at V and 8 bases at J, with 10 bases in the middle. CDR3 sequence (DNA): TGTGCCAGCAGCTTTCGCAGGGGCGAAAAACTGTTTTTT. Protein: CASSFRRGEKLFF.

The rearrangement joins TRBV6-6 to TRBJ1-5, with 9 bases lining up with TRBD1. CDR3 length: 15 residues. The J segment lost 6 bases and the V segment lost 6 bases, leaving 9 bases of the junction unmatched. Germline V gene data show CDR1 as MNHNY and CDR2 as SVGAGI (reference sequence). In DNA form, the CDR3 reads TGTGCCAGCAGAGATCGAGGACAGGGGATTCAGCCCCAGCATTTT. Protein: CASRDRGQGIQPQHF.

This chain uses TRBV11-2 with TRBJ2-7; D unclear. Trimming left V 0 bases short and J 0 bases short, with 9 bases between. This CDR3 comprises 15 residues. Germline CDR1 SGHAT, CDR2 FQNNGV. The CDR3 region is CASSLELASSYEQYF. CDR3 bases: TGTGCCAGCAGCTTAGAACTGGCTAGCTCCTACGAGCAGTACTTC.

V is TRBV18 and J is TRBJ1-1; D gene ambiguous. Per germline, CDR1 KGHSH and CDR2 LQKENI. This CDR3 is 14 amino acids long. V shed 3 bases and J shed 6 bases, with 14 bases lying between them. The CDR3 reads CASSPNQVIAEAFF. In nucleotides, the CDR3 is TGTGCCAGCTCACCGAATCAGGTTATCGCTGAAGCTTTCTTT.

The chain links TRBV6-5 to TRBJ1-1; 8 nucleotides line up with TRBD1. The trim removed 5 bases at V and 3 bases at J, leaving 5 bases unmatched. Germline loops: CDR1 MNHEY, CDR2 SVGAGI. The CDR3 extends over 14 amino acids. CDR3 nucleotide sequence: TGTGCCAGCAGTAAGGACAGGGCCCACACTGAAGCTTTCTTT. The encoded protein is CASSKDRAHTEAFF.

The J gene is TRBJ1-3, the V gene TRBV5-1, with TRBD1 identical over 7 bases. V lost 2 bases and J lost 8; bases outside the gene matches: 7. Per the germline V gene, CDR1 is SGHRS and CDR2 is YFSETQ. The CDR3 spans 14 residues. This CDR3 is CASSLQGFGDTIYF. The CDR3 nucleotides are TGCGCCAGCAGCTTACAGGGGTTCGGGGACACCATATATTTT.

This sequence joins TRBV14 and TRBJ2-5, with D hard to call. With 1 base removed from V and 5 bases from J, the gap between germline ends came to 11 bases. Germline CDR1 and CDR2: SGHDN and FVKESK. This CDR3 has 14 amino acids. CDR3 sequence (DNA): TGTGCCAGCAGCCAAGTGACGGGTTGGGAGACCCAGTACTTC. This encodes CASSQVTGWETQYF.

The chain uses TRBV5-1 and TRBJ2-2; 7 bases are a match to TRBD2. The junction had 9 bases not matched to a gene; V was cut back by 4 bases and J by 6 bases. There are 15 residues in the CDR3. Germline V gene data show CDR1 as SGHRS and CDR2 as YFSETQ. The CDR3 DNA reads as TGCGCCAGCAGCGTACTCGCGGGAGCCCCCGGGGAGCTGTTTTTT. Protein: CASSVLAGAPGELFF.

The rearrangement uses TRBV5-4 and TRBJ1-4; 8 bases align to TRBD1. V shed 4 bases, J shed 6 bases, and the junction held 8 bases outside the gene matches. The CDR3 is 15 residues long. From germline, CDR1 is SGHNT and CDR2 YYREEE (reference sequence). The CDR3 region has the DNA TGTGCCAGCAGCCCCACAGGGGGGCACGATGAAAAACTGTTTTTT. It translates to CASSPTGGHDEKLFF.

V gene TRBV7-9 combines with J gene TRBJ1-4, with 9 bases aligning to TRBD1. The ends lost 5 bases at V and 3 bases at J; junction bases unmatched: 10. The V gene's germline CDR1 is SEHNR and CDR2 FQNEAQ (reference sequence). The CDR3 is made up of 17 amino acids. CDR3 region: CASSPWTGDYSNEKLFF. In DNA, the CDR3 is TGTGCCAGCAGCCCCTGGACAGGGGATTATTCTAATGAAAAACTGTTTTTT.

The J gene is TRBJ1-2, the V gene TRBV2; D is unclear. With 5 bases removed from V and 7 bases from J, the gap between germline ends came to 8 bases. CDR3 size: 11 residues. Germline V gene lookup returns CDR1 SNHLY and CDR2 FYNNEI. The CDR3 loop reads CASSRIFGYTF. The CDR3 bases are TGTGCCAGCAGTCGTATTTTTGGCTACACCTTC. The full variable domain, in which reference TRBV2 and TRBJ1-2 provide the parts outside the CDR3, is EPEVTQTPSHQVTQMGQEVILRCVPISNHLYFYWYRQILGQKVEFLVSFYNNEISEKSEIFDDQFSVERPDGSNFTLKIRSTKLEDSAMYFCASSRIFGYTFGSGTRLTVV.

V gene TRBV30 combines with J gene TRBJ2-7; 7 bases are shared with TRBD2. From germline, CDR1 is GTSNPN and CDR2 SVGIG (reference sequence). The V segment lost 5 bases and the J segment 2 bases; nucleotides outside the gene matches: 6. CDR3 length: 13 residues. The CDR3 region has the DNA TGTGCCTGGGGCCCGGGAGGAACCTACGAGCAGTACTTC. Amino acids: CAWGPGGTYEQYF.

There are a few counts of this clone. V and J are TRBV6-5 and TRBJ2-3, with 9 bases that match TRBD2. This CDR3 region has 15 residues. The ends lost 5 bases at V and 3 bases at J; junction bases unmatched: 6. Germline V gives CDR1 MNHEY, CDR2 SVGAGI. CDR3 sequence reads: CASSRVAGETDTQYF. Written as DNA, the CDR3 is TGTGCCAGCAGTAGAGTAGCGGGAGAAACAGATACGCAGTATTTT.

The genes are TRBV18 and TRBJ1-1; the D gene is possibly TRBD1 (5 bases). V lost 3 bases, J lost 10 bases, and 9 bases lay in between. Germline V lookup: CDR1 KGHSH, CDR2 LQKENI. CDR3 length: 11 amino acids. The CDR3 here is CASSPGGSAFF. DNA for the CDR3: TGTGCCAGCTCACCGGGGGGGTCAGCTTTCTTT. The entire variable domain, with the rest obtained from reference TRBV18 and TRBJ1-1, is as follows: NAGVMQNPRHLVRRRGQEARLRCSPMKGHSHVYWYRQLPEEGLKFMVYLQKENIIDESGMPKERFSAEFPKEGPSILRIQQVVRGDSAAYFCASSPGGSAFFGQGTRLTVV.

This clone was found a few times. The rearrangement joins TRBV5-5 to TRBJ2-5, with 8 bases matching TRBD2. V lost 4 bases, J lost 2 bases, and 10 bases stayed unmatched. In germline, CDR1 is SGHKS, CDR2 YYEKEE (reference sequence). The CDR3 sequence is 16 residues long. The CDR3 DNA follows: TGTGCCAGCAGCCCCCGGGGGGGGGCTGGACAAGAGACCCAGTACTTC. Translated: CASSPRGGAGQETQYF.

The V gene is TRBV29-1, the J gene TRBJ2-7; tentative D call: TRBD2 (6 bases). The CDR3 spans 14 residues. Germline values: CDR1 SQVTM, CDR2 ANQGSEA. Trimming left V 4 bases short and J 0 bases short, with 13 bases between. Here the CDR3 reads CSVGGVRSSYEQYF. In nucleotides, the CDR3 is TGCAGCGTTGGGGGGGTCAGAAGCTCCTACGAGCAGTACTTC.

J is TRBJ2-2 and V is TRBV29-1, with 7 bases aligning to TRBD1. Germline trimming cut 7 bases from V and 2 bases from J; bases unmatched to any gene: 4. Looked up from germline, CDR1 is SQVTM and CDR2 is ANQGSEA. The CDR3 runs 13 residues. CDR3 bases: TGCAGCGGCTGGGACAGTAACACCGGGGAGCTGTTTTTT. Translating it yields CSGWDSNTGELFF.

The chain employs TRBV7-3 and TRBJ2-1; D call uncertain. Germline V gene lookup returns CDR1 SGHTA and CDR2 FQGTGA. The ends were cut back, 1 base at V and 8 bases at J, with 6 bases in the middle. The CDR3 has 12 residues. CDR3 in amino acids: CASSLNGYEQFF. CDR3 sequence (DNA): TGTGCCAGCAGCTTAAACGGTTATGAGCAGTTCTTC.

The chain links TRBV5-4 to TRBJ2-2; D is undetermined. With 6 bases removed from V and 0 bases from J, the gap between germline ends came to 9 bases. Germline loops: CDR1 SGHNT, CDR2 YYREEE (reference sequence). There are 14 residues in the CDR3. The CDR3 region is CASNGPANTGELFF. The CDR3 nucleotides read TGTGCCAGCAATGGGCCCGCGAACACCGGGGAGCTGTTTTTT.

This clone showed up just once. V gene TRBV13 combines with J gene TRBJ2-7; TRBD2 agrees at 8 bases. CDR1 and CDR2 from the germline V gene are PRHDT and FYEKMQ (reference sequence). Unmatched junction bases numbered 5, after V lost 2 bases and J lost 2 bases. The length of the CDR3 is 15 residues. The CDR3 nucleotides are TGTGCCAGCAGCTTAACTAGCGGCTCAACCTACGAGCAGTACTTC. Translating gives CASSLTSGSTYEQYF.